One sample yielded the 20 T cell receptor beta chains listed below, sequenced in a study of Graves' ophthalmopathy and Graves' hyperthyroidism. RNA transcripts were the template, and TCR beta CDR3 regions were amplified from them. The first-round RT-PCR employed HTBI primers together with the Qiagen OneStep RT-PCR kit. A multiplex PCR was then performed as the second round. TCRdb fed the multiplex PCR reads into MiXCR, producing one record per CDR3 protein. Of over 650,000 distinct CDR3 sequences in the sample, about two fifths were seen once. What was sequenced was peripheral blood. The source of these receptors is an adult man with Graves' ophthalmopathy.

V gene TRBV6-5 combines with J gene TRBJ1-3, with D hard to call. The CDR3 extends over 15 amino acids. The germline V and J ends were trimmed by 0 bases and 0 bases, with 6 bases remaining between them. CDR1 is MNHEY, CDR2 SVGAGI, per germline. The CDR3 DNA is TGTGCCAGCAGTTACTCAGTCCCCTCTGGAAACACCATATATTTT. The encoded protein is CASSYSVPSGNTIYF.

The V and J genes are TRBV10-3 and TRBJ1-1; D gene unclear. The V end lost 11 bases, the J end lost 0 bases, and 16 bases lay between the germline ends. Germline CDR1 ENHRY, CDR2 SYGVKD. This CDR3 comprises 14 residues. Written as DNA, the CDR3 is TGTGCCTGGAGTGCATCCGGGGTGAACACTGAAGCTTTCTTT. Translation: CAWSASGVNTEAFF.

This chain links TRBV6-5 with TRBJ2-7, with D possibly TRBD1 on 6 matching bases. This CDR3 is 15 amino acids long. V was shortened by 5 bases and J by 3 bases, with 17 bases between the two germline ends. Per the germline V gene, CDR1 is MNHEY and CDR2 is SVGAGI. CDR3 residues: CASSEEMGHLYEQYF. Here the CDR3 DNA reads TGTGCCAGCAGTGAAGAGATGGGACATCTCTACGAGCAGTACTTC.

The table lists this clonotype with many counts. This chain connects TRBV24-1 to TRBJ2-2, with D maybe TRBD1 (5 bases). This CDR3 is built from 15 residues. Trimming pared 4 bases from V and 5 bases from J, leaving 13 bases between. Germline CDR1 reads KGHDR; CDR2 reads SFDVKD. For the CDR3, the DNA is TGTGCCACCAGTGACCCCTGGTCAGGGACCGGGGAGCTGTTTTTT. It is translated as CATSDPWSGTGELFF.

This clonotype came up once. The V call is TRBV20-1, the J call TRBJ2-7; the D gene could be TRBD1 or TRBD2 (5 bases each). The ends were cut back, 3 bases at V and 0 bases at J, with 15 bases in the middle. Germline CDR1 is DFQATT and CDR2 is SNEGSKA (reference sequence). This CDR3 region has 15 residues. DNA of the CDR3: TGCAGTGCTAGTAGAGGGGACGCCGCCTCCTACGAGCAGTACTTC. Its translation: CSASRGDAASYEQYF.

The J gene is TRBJ1-4, the V gene TRBV12-3 or TRBV12-4; TRBD1 matches 9 bases. The CDR3 runs to 15 residues. With 3 bases clipped from V and 8 bases from J, the junction kept 7 bases outside the gene matches. This chain's CDR3 is CASSFGDRGGEKLFF. The CDR3 DNA reads TGTGCCAGCAGTTTTGGTGACAGGGGGGGAGAAAAACTGTTTTTT.

This clonotype has ten or more counts. The rearrangement joins TRBV6-4 to TRBJ1-6, with no clear D. Germline V gene sequence: CDR1 MRHNA, CDR2 SNTAGT. The V end was cut by 2 bases, the J end by 16 bases, with 18 bases between. This CDR3 region has 14 residues. The CDR3 is CASSDGNKLGPLHF. The CDR3 DNA is TGTGCCAGCAGTGACGGGAACAAATTAGGCCCACTCCACTTT.

This clonotype was seen only a few times. The CDR3 protein is CASSQVRDSYEQYF. CDR3 bases: TGCGCCAGCAGCCAAGTCAGGGACTCCTACGAGCAGTACTTC. V is TRBV4-1 and J is TRBJ2-7; tentatively, D is TRBD1 (5 bases). The CDR3 runs 14 residues. V dropped 1 base and J dropped 0 bases, with 7 bases sitting between them. The V gene's germline CDR1 is MGHRA and CDR2 YSYEKL.

This clonotype has at least ten counts. The rearrangement uses TRBV6-5 and TRBJ2-5; D gene uncertain. Germline CDR1 is MNHEY and CDR2 is SVGAGI. V was pared by 0 bases and J by 5 bases, with 13 bases between. This CDR3 comprises 15 residues. DNA for the CDR3: TGTGCCAGCAGTTACTCGCGTGGCTACCCGGAGACCCAGTACTTC. Protein product: CASSYSRGYPETQYF.

The sample holds a few counts of this clonotype. J is TRBJ1-2 and V is TRBV30; no clear D. The CDR3 has 11 amino acids. CDR1 and CDR2 from the germline V gene are GTSNPN and SVGIG (reference sequence). V was shortened by 2 bases and J by 7 bases, with 8 bases between the two germline ends. The DNA for the CDR3 is TGTGCCTGGAGTCGTGCTCCTGGCTACACCTTC. This sequence encodes CAWSRAPGYTF.

This clonotype was observed a few times. V is TRBV2 and J is TRBJ1-1; D call uncertain. Trimming took off 8 bases at V and 4 bases at J, with 17 bases between the two ends. The CDR3 is 14 amino acids. Germline CDR1 is SNHLY and CDR2 is FYNNEI. The CDR3 loop is CASPLEKQSTEAFF. Written as DNA, the CDR3 is TGTGCCAGCCCTTTGGAGAAACAGTCCACTGAAGCTTTCTTT.

This clonotype was counted at least ten times. This CDR3 is CASSFNQGPNSPLHF. In DNA form, the CDR3 reads TGTGCCAGCAGCTTCAACCAGGGGCCTAATTCACCCCTCCACTTT. The V gene is TRBV7-9, the J gene TRBJ1-6; a possible D gene is TRBD1 (6 bases). With 3 bases removed from V and 6 bases from J, the gap between germline ends came to 12 bases. The CDR3 is made up of 15 amino acids. Germline lookup yields CDR1 SEHNR and CDR2 FQNEAQ (reference sequence).

At least ten counts were recorded for this clonotype. This chain connects TRBV6-1 to TRBJ1-1; D unresolved. Germline CDR1 is MNHNS and CDR2 is SASEGT. Trimming shortened V by 10 bases and J by 4 bases, and 13 bases separated the two germline ends. CDR3 length: 12 amino acids. The CDR3 protein is CATGDWGTEAFF. The CDR3 DNA reads as TGTGCCACCGGTGACTGGGGCACTGAAGCTTTCTTT.

Many counts were recorded for this clonotype. The chain joins TRBV7-2 to TRBJ2-5; 8 positions agree with TRBD1. Germline CDR1 SGHTA, CDR2 FQGNSA. J lost 6 bases, V lost 1 base, and 7 bases had no gene match. CDR3 length: 15 residues. Here the CDR3 DNA reads TGTGCCAGCAGCTTAGTCCGGCAGGGGGCAAAGACCCAGTACTTC. As protein: CASSLVRQGAKTQYF. Full variable domain (outside the CDR3, taken from reference TRBV7-2 and TRBJ2-5): GAGVSQSPSNKVTEKGKDVELRCDPISGHTALYWYRQSLGQGLEFLIYFQGNSAPDKSGLPSDRFSAERTGGSVSTLTIQRTQQEDSAVYLCASSLVRQGAKTQYFGPGTRLLVL.

This chain connects TRBV24-1 to TRBJ2-7; 7 nucleotides align to TRBD1. This CDR3 is 12 amino acids long. V shed 9 bases and J 2 bases; nucleotides not matched to a gene: 3. The V gene's germline CDR1 is KGHDR and CDR2 SFDVKD. As DNA, the CDR3 is TGTGCCACCGGGGACAGTCCCTACGAGCAGTACTTC. This sequence encodes CATGDSPYEQYF.

This clonotype occurred many times. The CDR3, as DNA: TGTGCCAGCAGTCTGTGGGAATTCTATGGCTACACCTTC. Translation gives CASSLWEFYGYTF. V is TRBV7-9 and J is TRBJ1-2, with unresolved D. The V gene lost 6 bases and the J gene lost 4 bases, with 12 bases spanning the gap. Per germline, CDR1 SEHNR and CDR2 FQNEAQ (reference sequence). The CDR3 loop spans 13 amino acids.

This clonotype was observed at least ten times. The genes are TRBV10-3 and TRBJ1-1; possible D gene TRBD1, 6 bases. The V end lost 10 bases, the J end lost 9 bases, and 18 bases lay between the germline ends. The CDR3 loop spans 12 amino acids. CDR1 is ENHRY, CDR2 SYGVKD, per germline. Written as DNA, the CDR3 is TGTGCCAGCACCAAGATCGGGACAAAAGCTTTCTTT. Translation gives CASTKIGTKAFF.

In its sample, this clonotype was seen a few times. The gene calls are TRBV4-1 and TRBJ2-2, with 10 bases matching TRBD1. This CDR3 contains 16 residues. Germline V gene sequence: CDR1 MGHRA, CDR2 YSYEKL. J was trimmed by 7 bases and V by 6 bases; bases with no gene match: 11. In nucleotides, the CDR3 is TGCGCCAGCAGACCTCGGACAGGGGGAACGGTCGGGGAGCTGTTTTTT. Protein product: CASRPRTGGTVGELFF.

This clonotype was detected once. The chain employs TRBV7-6 and TRBJ1-6, with D perhaps matching TRBD1 (5 bases). The CDR3 covers 13 residues. Trimming stripped 0 bases from V and 14 bases from J, with 11 bases between. Germline lookup yields CDR1 SGHVS and CDR2 FNYEAQ. The CDR3 loop is CASSLAGGLTLHF. The CDR3 DNA sequence: TGTGCCAGCAGCTTAGCCGGGGGTTTAACCCTCCACTTT.

This clonotype showed up just a few times. This chain joins TRBV5-1 and TRBJ1-1, with TRBD1 matching over 8 bases. V lost 4 bases to trimming and J lost 5 bases; unmatched junction nucleotides: 10. The CDR3 has 15 residues. Per the germline V gene, CDR1 is SGHRS and CDR2 is YFSETQ. DNA of the CDR3: TGCGCCAGCAGCCTACGACAGGGGCGGAGGACTGAAGCTTTCTTT. Its protein product is CASSLRQGRRTEAFF. The variable domain in full, with the rest retrieved from reference TRBV5-1 and TRBJ1-1, is KAGVTQTPRYLIKTRGQQVTLSCSPISGHRSVSWYQQTPGQGLQFLFEYFSETQRNKGNFPGRFSGRQFSNSRSEMNVSTLELGDSALYLCASSLRQGRRTEAFFGQGTRLTVV.